The TCR beta chain described here comes from a study of blood T cells in healthy people across ages. Looking at the study overall: Template switching caught about one barcoded beta molecule for each two T cells. Notes on the study in general: Naive T cell percentage showed a strong correlation with TCR beta diversity.

Germline loops: CDR1 GTSNPN, CDR2 SVGIG (reference sequence). The CDR3 extends over 13 amino acids. A J-beta primer mix and a sample-barcoded 5' primer were used in a second PCR of roughly 7 to 12 cycles. MiXCR was run by TCRdb on the 5' RACE reads, yielding one entry per CDR3 protein. The data hold roughly 700,000 distinct CDR3 sequences, with roughly 30% observed a single time. In terms of origin and age, donors were healthy Caucasian individuals from Russia aged 6 to 90. Concerning this clonotype itself: Antigen specificity is unknown.

This chain links TRBV30 with TRBJ2-7; 7 bases match TRBD1. The DNA end lines up better with TRBJ2-5; the J call may be wrong. This sequence originates from a woman at least 80 years old in good health. The specimen was blood. DNA of the CDR3: TGTGCCTGGAACAAAGGGGGCCGAGAGACCCAGTACTTC. Encoded protein: CAWNKGGRETQYF.